This T cell receptor (beta chain) emerged from a study of identical twins. Study observations and caveats: Models, which agreed with sharing between unrelated individuals, nonetheless underestimated the out-of-frame TCR alpha sharing seen in monozygotic twins. Weaker excess sharing between twins was seen in beta out-of-frame sequences.

In TCRdb, the 5' RACE reads were re-called with MiXCR into one record per CDR3 protein. The sample holds 450,000 to 600,000 distinct CDR3 sequences, about 22% seen once. Only healthy Caucasians were enrolled as donors. Remarks on this clonotype: What it recognizes is unknown.

V was clipped by 4 bases and J by 4 bases; unmatched bases: 13. CDR3 length equals 17 residues. Germline CDR1 and CDR2: KGHDR and SFDVKD. The sample was also reused in another study, on yellow fever vaccine responses in identical twins.

The chain joins TRBV24-1 to TRBJ1-1; 8 bases line up with TRBD1. Material for sequencing was CD4+ T cells sorted from blood. The receptor comes from a woman between 18 and 30 years old in good health. CDR3 nucleotides: TGTGCCACCAGTGACTACCGACAGGGGCGTACGGGCACTGAAGCTTTCTTT. Translation gives CATSDYRQGRTGTEAFF.